These 14 T cell receptor beta chains originate from one sample sequenced in a study of cytomegalovirus exposure and HLA in healthy donors. PCR employed 60 Vbeta and 13 Jbeta primers. Clones were sequenced by immunoSEQ multiplex PCR, and TCRdb holds only the in-frame ones, with some missing. The top ten clones hold approximately 7.6% of a sample with fewer than 90,000 clones, roughly 64% of them seen once. Sequencing was done on a sample of PBMCs. These TCRs come from a man aged 35 to 55 in good health and CMV-seropositive.

This chain joins TRBV5-1 and TRBJ2-5; maybe TRBD1 (5 bases). CDR1 and CDR2 from the germline V gene are SGHRS and YFSETQ. Trimming stripped 4 bases from V and 0 bases from J, with 10 bases between. This CDR3 has 14 residues. CDR3 sequence reads: CASSRGHYQETQYF. The CDR3 region has the DNA TGCGCCAGCAGCCGCGGACACTACCAAGAGACCCAGTACTTC.

The chain carries TRBV4-1 and TRBJ1-1; D perhaps matches TRBD1 (6 bases). The CDR3 spans 15 residues. The germline CDR1 and CDR2 sequences are MGHRA and YSYEKL. Trimming removed 2 bases at V and 0 bases at J, with 10 bases between. The CDR3 DNA reads TGCGCCAGCAGCCAAACCGGGACACTGAACACTGAAGCTTTCTTT. Translated: CASSQTGTLNTEAFF.

This CDR3 reads CASSPFEGLGYNEQFF. The CDR3 DNA reads as TGTGCCAGCAGCCCCTTCGAGGGCTTGGGATACAATGAGCAGTTCTTC. V is TRBV7-9 and J is TRBJ2-1; D possibly corresponds to TRBD2 (5 bases). With 5 bases removed from V and 4 bases from J, the gap between germline ends came to 18 bases. The germline V gene has CDR1 SEHNR and CDR2 FQNEAQ (reference sequence). The CDR3 runs 16 residues.

This clone was counted once. The V call is TRBV5-6, the J call TRBJ1-2; D gene uncertain. This CDR3 contains 13 residues. Germline V CDR1 and CDR2: SGHDT, YYEEEE. V dropped 4 bases and J dropped 8 bases, with 15 bases sitting between them. CDR3 sequence (DNA): TGTGCCAGCAGCCGCGGCGACCGGGAAGGCTACACCTTC. Protein: CASSRGDREGYTF.

This clone appeared a few times. The rearrangement uses TRBV5-5 and TRBJ1-1; no clear D. The CDR3 contains 12 residues. The germline V and J ends were trimmed by 4 bases and 5 bases, with 9 bases remaining between them. Germline-derived CDR1 and CDR2 are SGHKS and YYEKEE (reference sequence). The CDR3 protein is CASSPLGTEAFF. The CDR3 DNA is TGTGCCAGCAGCCCACTAGGTACTGAAGCTTTCTTT. Full variable domain (outside the CDR3, taken from reference TRBV5-5 and TRBJ1-1): DAGVTQSPTHLIKTRGQQVTLRCSPISGHKSVSWYQQVLGQGPQFIFQYYEKEERGRGNFPDRFSARQFPNYSSELNVNALLLGDSALYLCASSPLGTEAFFGQGTRLTVV.

This clone was recorded only once. The chain couples TRBV29-1 to TRBJ2-7, with TRBD1 matching 9 bases. The CDR3 runs 12 residues. Trimming took 6 bases from V and 3 from J; bases not matched to a gene: 3. Germline CDR1 reads SQVTM; CDR2 reads ANQGSEA. In DNA form, the CDR3 reads TGCAGCGTGGGGACAGGGAGCTACGAGCAGTACTTC. As protein: CSVGTGSYEQYF.

The chain recombines TRBV29-1 with TRBJ2-1, with 11 bases aligning to TRBD1. V shed 3 bases and J 8 bases; nucleotides not matched to a gene: 3. Germline V gives CDR1 SQVTM, CDR2 ANQGSEA. The CDR3 is 13 amino acids. CDR3 sequence (DNA): TGCAGCGTTGAGAGGACAGGGGGCGATGAGCAGTTCTTC. This codes for CSVERTGGDEQFF.

This chain connects TRBV7-2 to TRBJ1-3; the D is unclear. The CDR3 consists of 14 residues. CDR1 is SGHTA, CDR2 FQGNSA, per germline. The germline V and J ends were trimmed by 4 bases and 0 bases, with 7 bases remaining between them. The CDR3 DNA sequence: TGTGCCAGCAGCTCGGAGAGCTCTGGAAACACCATATATTTT. It translates to CASSSESSGNTIYF.

V and J are TRBV28 and TRBJ1-3; TRBD1 matches at 8 bases. The CDR3 runs 15 residues. Germline CDR1 MDHEN, CDR2 SYDVKM. Trimming cost V 4 bases and J 2 bases; bases outside gene matches: 4. The chain's CDR3 is CASSSRGRPGNTIYF. CDR3 bases: TGTGCCAGCAGTTCCAGGGGGCGCCCTGGAAACACCATATATTTT.

There are many counts of this clone. The chain is built from TRBV2 and TRBJ1-5; D unresolved. The CDR3 is 13 residues long. The germline gives CDR1 SNHLY, CDR2 FYNNEI. The V and J ends lost 7 bases and 5 bases respectively, with 12 bases between them. For the CDR3, the DNA is TGTGCCAGCATGTTAGATTCGGATCAGCCCCAGCATTTT. Residues: CASMLDSDQPQHF. Looking up the rest from reference TRBV2 and TRBJ1-5 gives the full variable domain: EPEVTQTPSHQVTQMGQEVILRCVPISNHLYFYWYRQILGQKVEFLVSFYNNEISEKSEIFDDQFSVERPDGSNFTLKIRSTKLEDSAMYFCASMLDSDQPQHFGDGTRLSIL.

V and J are TRBV5-6 and TRBJ2-1; D uncertain. The CDR3 has 11 amino acids. Germline loops: CDR1 SGHDT, CDR2 YYEEEE. Between the trimmed V and J ends, which lost 2 bases and 8 bases, there was a span of 5 bases. The CDR3 nucleotides are TGTGCCAGCAGCTTCTTAGATGAGCAGTTCTTC. This sequence encodes CASSFLDEQFF.

The rearrangement joins TRBV6-5 to TRBJ1-6, with 9 positions matching TRBD1. This CDR3 has 14 residues. V lost 6 bases, J lost 7 bases, and 4 bases stayed unmatched. Germline CDR1 is MNHEY and CDR2 is SVGAGI. The CDR3 sequence: CASSPGQGNSPLHF. The CDR3 DNA follows: TGTGCCAGCAGCCCTGGACAGGGGAATTCACCCCTCCACTTT.

This sequence joins TRBV28 and TRBJ1-2; 9 bases are a match to TRBD1. Per the germline V gene, CDR1 is MDHEN and CDR2 is SYDVKM. CDR3 length equals 14 residues. Trimming cost V 5 bases and J 8 bases; bases outside gene matches: 9. CDR3 sequence (DNA): TGTGCCAGCAGTCCCACCGGGACAGGGTTCGGCTACACCTTC. Translating gives CASSPTGTGFGYTF.

This chain connects TRBV2 to TRBJ1-1; unclear D gene. Germline V gives CDR1 SNHLY, CDR2 FYNNEI. CDR3 size: 13 residues. V gave up 7 bases and J gave up 0 bases, with 9 bases separating them. CDR3 sequence: CASNLGLNTEAFF. CDR3 DNA sequence: TGTGCCAGCAACCTAGGCCTGAACACTGAAGCTTTCTTT.